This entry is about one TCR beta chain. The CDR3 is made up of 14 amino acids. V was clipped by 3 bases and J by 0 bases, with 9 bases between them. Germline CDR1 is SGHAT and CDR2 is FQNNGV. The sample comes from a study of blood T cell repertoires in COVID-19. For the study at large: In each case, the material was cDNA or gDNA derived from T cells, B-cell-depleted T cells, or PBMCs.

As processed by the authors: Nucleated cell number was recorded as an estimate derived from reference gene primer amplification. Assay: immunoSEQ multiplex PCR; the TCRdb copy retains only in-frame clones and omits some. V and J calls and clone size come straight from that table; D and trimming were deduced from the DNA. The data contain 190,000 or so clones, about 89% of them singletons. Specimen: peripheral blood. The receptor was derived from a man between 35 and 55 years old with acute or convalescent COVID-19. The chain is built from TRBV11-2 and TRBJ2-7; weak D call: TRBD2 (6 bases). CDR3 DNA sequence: TGTGCCAGCAGCTTCCCGGGACTCTCCTACGAGCAGTACTTC. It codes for CASSFPGLSYEQYF. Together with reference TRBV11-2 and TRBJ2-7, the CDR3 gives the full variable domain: EAGVAQSPRYKIIEKRQSVAFWCNPISGHATLYWYQQILGQGPKLLIQFQNNGVVDDSQLPKDRFSAERLKGVDSTLKIQPAKLEDSAVYLCASSFPGLSYEQYFGPGTRLTVT.